This T cell receptor beta chain appears in the sequencing data of a study of blood T cell repertoires in COVID-19. Study in general: Collection of acute and convalescent COVID-19 samples took place in the United States, Italy and Spain.

After removal of 0 bases from V and 2 bases from J, the junction contained 10 bases not matched to a gene. The CDR3 extends over 18 amino acids. Germline CDR1 and CDR2: SGHRS and YFSETQ. The protocol was immunoSEQ multiplex PCR, while the TCRdb copy is restricted to in-frame clones and leaves out a portion. The sample records tens of thousands of clones, around 80% being singletons. The genes are TRBV5-1 and TRBJ1-1, with TRBD1 matching over 10 bases. This TCR came from a woman aged 60-75 years with acute or convalescent COVID-19. The sequencing input was peripheral blood. The CDR3 is CASSLGTGGFRFNTEAFF. The CDR3 coding sequence is TGCGCCAGCAGCTTGGGGACAGGGGGATTCAGATTTAACACTGAAGCTTTCTTT.